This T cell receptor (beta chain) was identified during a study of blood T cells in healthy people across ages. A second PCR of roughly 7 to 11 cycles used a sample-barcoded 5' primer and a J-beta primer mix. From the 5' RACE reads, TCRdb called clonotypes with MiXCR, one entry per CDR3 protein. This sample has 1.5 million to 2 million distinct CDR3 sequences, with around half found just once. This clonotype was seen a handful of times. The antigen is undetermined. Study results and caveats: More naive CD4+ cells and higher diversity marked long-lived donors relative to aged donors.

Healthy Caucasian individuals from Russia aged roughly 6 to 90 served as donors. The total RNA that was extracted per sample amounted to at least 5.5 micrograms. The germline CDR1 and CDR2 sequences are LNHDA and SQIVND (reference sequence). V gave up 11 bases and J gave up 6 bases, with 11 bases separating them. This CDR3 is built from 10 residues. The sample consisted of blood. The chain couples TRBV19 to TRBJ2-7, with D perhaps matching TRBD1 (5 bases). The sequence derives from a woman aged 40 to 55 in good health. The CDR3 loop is CACRVSEQYF. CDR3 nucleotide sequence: TGTGCCTGCAGGGTGAGCGAGCAGTACTTC.